This paragraph reports one T cell receptor (beta chain). The antigen remains undetermined. Researchers attached unique molecular identifiers to individual cDNA molecules. TCRdb reprocessed the 5' RACE reads via MiXCR and lists one record per CDR3 protein. The table records about 97,000 distinct CDR3 sequences, approximately 11% of them present only once. There are 14 residues in the CDR3. The V and J ends lost 0 bases and 7 bases respectively, with 10 bases between them. Germline V lookup: CDR1 MNHNS, CDR2 SASEGT. The source of the sample is a study of early T cells in non-severe SARS-CoV-2 infection. Study information: Chains were unpaired, as sequencing was done on bulk RNA from unsorted whole blood.

The study's findings and limits: Using VDJdb, the matching emphasized anti-spike CD8 responses while missing private and CD4 specificities.

The chain links TRBV6-1 to TRBJ2-1; D perhaps matches TRBD1 (6 bases). Sequenced here: whole blood, sampled at baseline. The sequence derives from an adult who was a healthcare worker with PCR-confirmed SARS-CoV-2 infection or an uninfected control (not recorded which). This CDR3 is CASSEAGGENEQFF. The CDR3 DNA sequence: TGTGCCAGCAGTGAAGCAGGGGGAGAAAATGAGCAGTTCTTC.